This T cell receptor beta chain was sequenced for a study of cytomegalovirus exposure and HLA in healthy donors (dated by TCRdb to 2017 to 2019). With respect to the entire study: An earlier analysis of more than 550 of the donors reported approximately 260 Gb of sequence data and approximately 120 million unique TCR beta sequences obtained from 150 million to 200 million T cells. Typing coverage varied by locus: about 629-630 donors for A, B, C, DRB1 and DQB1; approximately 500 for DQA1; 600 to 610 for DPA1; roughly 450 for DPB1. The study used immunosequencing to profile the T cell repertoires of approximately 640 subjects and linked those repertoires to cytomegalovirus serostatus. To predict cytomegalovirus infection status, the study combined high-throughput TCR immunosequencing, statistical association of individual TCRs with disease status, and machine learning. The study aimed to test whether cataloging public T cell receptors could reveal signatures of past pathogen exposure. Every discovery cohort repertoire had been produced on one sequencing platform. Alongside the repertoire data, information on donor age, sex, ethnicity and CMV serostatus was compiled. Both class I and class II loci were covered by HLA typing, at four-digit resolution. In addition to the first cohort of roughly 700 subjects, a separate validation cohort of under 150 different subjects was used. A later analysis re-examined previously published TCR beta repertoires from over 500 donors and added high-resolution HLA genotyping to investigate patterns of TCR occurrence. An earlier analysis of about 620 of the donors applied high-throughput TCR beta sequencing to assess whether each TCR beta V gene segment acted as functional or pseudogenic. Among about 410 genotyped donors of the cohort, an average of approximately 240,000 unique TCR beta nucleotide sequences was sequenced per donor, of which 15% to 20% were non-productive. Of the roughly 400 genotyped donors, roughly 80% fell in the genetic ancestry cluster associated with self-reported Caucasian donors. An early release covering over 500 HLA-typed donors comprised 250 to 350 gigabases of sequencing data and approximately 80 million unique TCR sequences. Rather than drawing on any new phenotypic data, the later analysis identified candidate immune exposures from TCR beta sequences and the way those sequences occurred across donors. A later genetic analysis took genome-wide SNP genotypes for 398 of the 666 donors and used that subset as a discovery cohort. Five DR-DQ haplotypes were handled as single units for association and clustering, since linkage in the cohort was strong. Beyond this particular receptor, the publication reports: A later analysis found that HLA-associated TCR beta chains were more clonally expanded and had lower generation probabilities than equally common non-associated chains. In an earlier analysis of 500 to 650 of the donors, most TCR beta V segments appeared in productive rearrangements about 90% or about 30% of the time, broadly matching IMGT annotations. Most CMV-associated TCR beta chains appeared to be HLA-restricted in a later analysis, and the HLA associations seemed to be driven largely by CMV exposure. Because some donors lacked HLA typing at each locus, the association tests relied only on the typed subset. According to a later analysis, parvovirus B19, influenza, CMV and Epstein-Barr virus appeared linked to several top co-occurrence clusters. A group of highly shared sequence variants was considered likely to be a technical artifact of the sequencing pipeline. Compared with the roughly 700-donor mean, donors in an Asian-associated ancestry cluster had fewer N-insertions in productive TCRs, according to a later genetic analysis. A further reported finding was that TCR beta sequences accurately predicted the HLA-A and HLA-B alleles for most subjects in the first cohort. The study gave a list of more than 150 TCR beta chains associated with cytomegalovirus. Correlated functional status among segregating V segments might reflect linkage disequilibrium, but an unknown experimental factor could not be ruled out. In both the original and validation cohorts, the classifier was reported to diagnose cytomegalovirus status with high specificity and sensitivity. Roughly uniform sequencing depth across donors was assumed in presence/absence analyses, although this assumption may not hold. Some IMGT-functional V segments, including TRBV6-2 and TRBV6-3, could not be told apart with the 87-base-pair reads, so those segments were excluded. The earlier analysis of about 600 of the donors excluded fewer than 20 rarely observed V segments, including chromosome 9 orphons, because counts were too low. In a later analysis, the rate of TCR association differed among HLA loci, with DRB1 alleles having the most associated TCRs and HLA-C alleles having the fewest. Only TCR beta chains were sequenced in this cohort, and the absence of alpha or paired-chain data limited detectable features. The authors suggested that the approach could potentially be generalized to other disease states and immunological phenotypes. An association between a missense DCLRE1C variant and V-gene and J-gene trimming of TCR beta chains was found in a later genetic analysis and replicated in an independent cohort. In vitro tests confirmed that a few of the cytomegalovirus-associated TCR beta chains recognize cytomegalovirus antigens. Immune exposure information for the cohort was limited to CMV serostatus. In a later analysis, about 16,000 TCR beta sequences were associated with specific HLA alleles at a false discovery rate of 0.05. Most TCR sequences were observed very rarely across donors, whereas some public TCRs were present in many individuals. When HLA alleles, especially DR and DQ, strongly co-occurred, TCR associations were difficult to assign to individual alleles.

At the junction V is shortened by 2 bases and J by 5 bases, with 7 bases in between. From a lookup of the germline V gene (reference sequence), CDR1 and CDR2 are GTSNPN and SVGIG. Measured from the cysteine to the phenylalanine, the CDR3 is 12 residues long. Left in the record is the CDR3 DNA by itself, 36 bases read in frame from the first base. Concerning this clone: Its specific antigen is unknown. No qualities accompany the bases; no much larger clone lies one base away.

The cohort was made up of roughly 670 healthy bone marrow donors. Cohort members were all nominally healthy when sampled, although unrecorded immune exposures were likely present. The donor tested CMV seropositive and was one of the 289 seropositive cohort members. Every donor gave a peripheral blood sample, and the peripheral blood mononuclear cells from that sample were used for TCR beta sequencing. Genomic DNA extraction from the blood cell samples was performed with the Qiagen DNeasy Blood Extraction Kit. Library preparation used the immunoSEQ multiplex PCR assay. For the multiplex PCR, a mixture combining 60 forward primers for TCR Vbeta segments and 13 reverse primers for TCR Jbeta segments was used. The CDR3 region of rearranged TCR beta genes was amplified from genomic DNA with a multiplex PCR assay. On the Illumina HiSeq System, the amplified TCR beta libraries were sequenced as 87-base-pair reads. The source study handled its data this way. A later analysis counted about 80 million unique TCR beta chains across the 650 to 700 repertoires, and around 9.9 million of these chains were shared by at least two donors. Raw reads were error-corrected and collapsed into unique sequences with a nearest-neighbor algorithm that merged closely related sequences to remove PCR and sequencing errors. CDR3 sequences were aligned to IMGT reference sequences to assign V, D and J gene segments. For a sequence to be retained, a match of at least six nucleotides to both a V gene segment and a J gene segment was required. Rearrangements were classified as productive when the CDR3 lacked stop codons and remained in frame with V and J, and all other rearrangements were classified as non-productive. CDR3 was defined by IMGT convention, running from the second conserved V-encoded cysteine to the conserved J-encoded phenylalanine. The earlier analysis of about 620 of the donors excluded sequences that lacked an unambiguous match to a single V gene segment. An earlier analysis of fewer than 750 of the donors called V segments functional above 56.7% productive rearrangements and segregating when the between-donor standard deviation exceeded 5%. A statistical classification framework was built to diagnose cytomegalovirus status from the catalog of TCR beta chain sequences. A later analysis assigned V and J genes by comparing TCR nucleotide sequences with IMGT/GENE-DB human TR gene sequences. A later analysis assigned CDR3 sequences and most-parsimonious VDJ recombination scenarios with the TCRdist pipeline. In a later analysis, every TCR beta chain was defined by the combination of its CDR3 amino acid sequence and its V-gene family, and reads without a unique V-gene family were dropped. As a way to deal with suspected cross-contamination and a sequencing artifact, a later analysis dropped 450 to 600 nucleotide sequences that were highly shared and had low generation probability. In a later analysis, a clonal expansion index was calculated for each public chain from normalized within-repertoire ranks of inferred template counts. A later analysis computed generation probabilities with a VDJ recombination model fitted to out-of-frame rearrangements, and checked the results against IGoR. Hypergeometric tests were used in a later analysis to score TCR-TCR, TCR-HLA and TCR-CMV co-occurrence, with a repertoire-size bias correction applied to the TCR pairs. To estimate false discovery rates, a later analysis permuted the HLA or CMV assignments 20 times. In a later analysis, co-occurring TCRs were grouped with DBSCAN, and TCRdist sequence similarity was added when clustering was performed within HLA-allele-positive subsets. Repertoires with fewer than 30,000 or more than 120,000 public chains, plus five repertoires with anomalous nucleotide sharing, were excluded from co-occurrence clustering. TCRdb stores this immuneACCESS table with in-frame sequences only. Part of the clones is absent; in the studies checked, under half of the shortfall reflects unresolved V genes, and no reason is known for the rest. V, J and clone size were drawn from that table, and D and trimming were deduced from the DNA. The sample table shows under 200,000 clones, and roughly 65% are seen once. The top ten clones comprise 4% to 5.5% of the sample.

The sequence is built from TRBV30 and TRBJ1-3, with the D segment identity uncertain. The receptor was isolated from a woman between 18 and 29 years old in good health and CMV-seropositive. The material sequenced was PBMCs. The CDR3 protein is CAWSQARNTIYF. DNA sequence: TGTGCCTGGAGTCAGGCGAGAAACACCATATATTTT.